These 27 T cell receptor beta chains were sequenced from one sample in a study of shared clonotypes between healthy human individuals. Sequencing used immunoSEQ multiplex PCR; TCRdb keeps in-frame clones, though not all of them. The repertoire holds some 1 million clones, with 65% to 80% as singletons. Sequencing was carried out using memory CD4+ T cells sorted from blood. Subset reported: CD45RA-negative fraction. All receptors come from a man younger than 30 in good health.

J is TRBJ1-4 and V is TRBV19; TRBD1 matches 7 bases. This CDR3 contains 13 residues. The ends lost 6 bases at V and 6 bases at J; junction bases unmatched: 4. Germline V gene data show CDR1 as LNHDA and CDR2 as SQIVND (reference sequence). CDR3 DNA: TGTGCCAGTAGGGGACAGTTTTATGAAAAACTGTTTTTT. Translation gives CASRGQFYEKLFF. The variable domain in full, completed from reference TRBV19 and TRBJ1-4, reads DGGITQSPKYLFRKEGQNVTLSCEQNLNHDAMYWYRQDPGQGLRLIYYSQIVNDFQKGDIAEGYSVSREKKESFPLTVTSAQKNPTAFYLCASRGQFYEKLFFGSGTQLSVL.

V gene TRBV12-1 combines with J gene TRBJ2-7; TRBD1, the D gene given by the table, was not confirmed from the DNA. TRBV12-1 represents a pseudogene. The CDR3 sequence is 11 residues long. CDR3: CASSQYYEQYF. For the CDR3, the DNA is TGTGCCAGCAGCCAGTACTACGAGCAGTACTTC.

This sequence joins TRBV5-8 and TRBJ2-2, with D uncertain. The V gene lost 0 bases and the J gene lost 4 bases, with 7 bases spanning the gap. Per the germline V gene, CDR1 is SGHTS and CDR2 is YDEGEE. The length of the CDR3 is 14 residues. The CDR3 reads CASSLEWVTGELFF. CDR3 sequence (DNA): TGTGCCAGCAGCTTGGAGTGGGTCACCGGGGAGCTGTTTTTT.

On this clone itself: Additional DNA sequences in this sample encode the identical CDR3. V gene TRBV6-1 combines with J gene TRBJ1-2; D might be TRBD1 (6 bases). The CDR3 runs to 13 residues. Trimming cost V 6 bases and J 5 bases, with 13 bases left between them. The germline CDR1 and CDR2 sequences are MNHNS and SASEGT. The CDR3 loop is CASSPDRPYGYTF. In DNA, the CDR3 is TGTGCCAGCAGCCCGGACAGACCTTATGGCTACACCTTC.

This clone was observed a handful of times. J is TRBJ1-1 and V is TRBV18; possible D gene TRBD1, 5 bases. CDR1 and CDR2 (germline): KGHSH, LQKENI. The CDR3 is made up of 15 amino acids. V lost 6 bases and J lost 0, with 14 bases in between. CDR3 coding DNA: TGTGCCAGCTCGCGGGACGGGAATCTGAACACTGAAGCTTTCTTT. As protein: CASSRDGNLNTEAFF.

This chain connects TRBV6-1 to TRBJ1-3; 7 bases fit TRBD1. The CDR3 covers 15 residues. The germline V gene has CDR1 MNHNS and CDR2 SASEGT. V shed 7 bases and J 1 base; nucleotides not matched to a gene: 7. The CDR3: CASTATGLSGNTIYF. CDR3 sequence (DNA): TGTGCCAGCACCGCGACAGGGCTTTCTGGAAACACCATATATTTT.

The chain is built from TRBV6-5 and TRBJ2-1; 10 bases agree with TRBD2. Per germline, CDR1 MNHEY and CDR2 SVGAGI. The CDR3 extends over 16 amino acids. V lost 0 bases to trimming and J lost 10 bases; unmatched junction nucleotides: 9. The CDR3 sequence: CASSYSELAGRSEQFF. The CDR3 DNA reads TGTGCCAGCAGTTACTCAGAACTAGCGGGACGGAGCGAGCAGTTCTTC.

The CDR3 bases are TGTGCCATAGGGGGGGGACAGTACAATCAGCCCCAGCATTTT. This sequence encodes CAIGGGQYNQPQHF. This chain uses TRBV6-1 with TRBJ1-5, with TRBD1 matching 7 bases. This CDR3 region has 14 residues. Germline trimming cut 10 bases from V and 3 bases from J; bases unmatched to any gene: 9. Germline V gene lookup returns CDR1 MNHNS and CDR2 SASEGT.

V and J are TRBV7-2 and TRBJ2-1; 7 bases agree with TRBD2. V shed 5 bases, J shed 6 bases, and the junction held 7 bases outside the gene matches. The CDR3 is 14 residues long. Germline assignment: CDR1 SGHTA and CDR2 FQGNSA. The CDR3 spells CASSTTAGPNEQFF. The CDR3, as DNA: TGTGCCAGCAGCACTACAGCGGGACCCAATGAGCAGTTCTTC.

This clone came up once. The V and J genes are TRBV13 and TRBJ2-7; D gene uncertain. Trimming stripped 0 bases from V and 4 bases from J, with 16 bases between. CDR1 and CDR2 from the germline V gene are PRHDT and FYEKMQ (reference sequence). The CDR3 consists of 16 residues. CDR3 amino acids: CASSLGRSPRGYEQYF. The CDR3 DNA reads as TGTGCCAGCAGCTTAGGCCGGTCTCCCCGCGGTTACGAGCAGTACTTC.

The V and J genes are TRBV7-9 and TRBJ1-5; TRBD1 matches at 8 bases. J was trimmed by 1 base and V by 3 bases; bases with no gene match: 2. The germline CDR1 and CDR2 sequences are SEHNR and FQNEAQ (reference sequence). CDR3 length: 15 amino acids. CDR3 protein: CASSFGTGSNQPQHF. CDR3 bases: TGTGCCAGCAGCTTTGGGACAGGAAGCAATCAGCCCCAGCATTTT.

A few counts support this clone. The chain combines TRBV6-1 with TRBJ1-3, with D perhaps TRBD1 (6 bases). There are 15 residues in the CDR3. The V end was cut by 6 bases, the J end by 1 base, with 13 bases between. The germline gives CDR1 MNHNS, CDR2 SASEGT. The CDR3 region has the DNA TGTGCCAGCAGCCCCCCAGGGGCTTCTGGAAACACCATATATTTT. This sequence encodes CASSPPGASGNTIYF.

About this clone itself: The same CDR3 also results from other DNA sequences found in this sample. This chain links TRBV5-1 with TRBJ2-7; TRBD1 matches 7 bases. The trim removed 1 base at V and 4 bases at J, leaving 2 bases unmatched. Germline CDR1 and CDR2: SGHRS and YFSETQ. The length of the CDR3 is 13 residues. The CDR3 nucleotides are TGCGCCAGCAGCTTGCCACAGGGGTACGAGCAGTACTTC. It encodes CASSLPQGYEQYF.

The rearrangement uses TRBV5-6 and TRBJ1-5; maybe TRBD1 (5 bases). V gave up 5 bases and J gave up 2 bases, with 14 bases separating them. The germline gives CDR1 SGHDT, CDR2 YYEEEE. CDR3 length equals 15 residues. CDR3 nucleotides: TGTGCCAGCAGGGCCTGGGGGATTGGCAATCAGCCCCAGCATTTT. Translated, it gives CASRAWGIGNQPQHF.

This clone was detected only once. The chain recombines TRBV5-1 with TRBJ2-2, with D possibly being TRBD2 (6 bases). CDR3 length: 14 amino acids. CDR1 SGHRS and CDR2 YFSETQ come from the germline V gene. The V and J ends lost 5 bases and 1 base respectively, with 9 bases between them. CDR3 coding DNA: TGCGCCAGCAGAGGAGCGGGGAACACCGGGGAGCTGTTTTTT. It is translated as CASRGAGNTGELFF. Looking up the rest from reference TRBV5-1 and TRBJ2-2 gives the full variable domain: KAGVTQTPRYLIKTRGQQVTLSCSPISGHRSVSWYQQTPGQGLQFLFEYFSETQRNKGNFPGRFSGRQFSNSRSEMNVSTLELGDSALYLCASRGAGNTGELFFGEGSRLTVL.

The chain couples TRBV19 to TRBJ2-3; no definite D call. Germline-derived CDR1 and CDR2 are LNHDA and SQIVND (reference sequence). The CDR3 is 15 residues long. Trimming left V 1 base short and J 0 bases short, with 8 bases between. The CDR3 nucleotides read TGTGCCAGTAGTATAGGTCGGATCAGCACAGATACGCAGTATTTT. This encodes CASSIGRISTDTQYF. Full variable domain (missing parts from reference TRBV19 and TRBJ2-3): DGGITQSPKYLFRKEGQNVTLSCEQNLNHDAMYWYRQDPGQGLRLIYYSQIVNDFQKGDIAEGYSVSREKKESFPLTVTSAQKNPTAFYLCASSIGRISTDTQYFGPGTRLTVL.

A word on this clone: Other nucleotide sequences in the sample specify the same CDR3. This chain joins TRBV27 and TRBJ1-1; TRBD1 might be the D (5 bases). Looked up from germline, CDR1 is MNHEY and CDR2 is SMNVEV (reference sequence). The V end was cut by 6 bases, the J end by 11 bases, with 22 bases between. The CDR3 sequence is 14 residues long. CDR3 amino acids: CASSELGVRRQAFF. The CDR3 DNA reads TGTGCCAGCAGCGAGCTAGGAGTGCGGAGACAGGCTTTCTTT.

This chain links TRBV5-5 with TRBJ1-5, with D maybe TRBD1 (6 bases). The CDR3 runs 13 residues. V lost 3 bases and J 9 bases, leaving 13 bases between the germline ends. From germline, CDR1 is SGHKS and CDR2 YYEKEE (reference sequence). The CDR3 DNA reads TGTGCCAGCAGCTCCTCGGACAGCCGGCCCCAGCATTTT. This gives the protein CASSSSDSRPQHF.

This chain links TRBV6-5 with TRBJ1-1, with a weak D call TRBD1 (5 bases). V shed 4 bases and J shed 3 bases, with 9 bases lying between them. The CDR3 runs 13 residues. CDR1 and CDR2 from the germline V gene are MNHEY and SVGAGI. The CDR3, as DNA: TGTGCCAGCAGTTCGGGGGGGTACACTGAAGCTTTCTTT. Amino acid sequence: CASSSGGYTEAFF.

V and J are TRBV9 and TRBJ2-2; D is unresolved. V was clipped by 4 bases and J by 0 bases, with 10 bases between them. The CDR3 covers 15 residues. CDR1 is SGDLS and CDR2 is YYNGEE in the germline V gene. CDR3 region: CASSRWMPNTGELFF. For the CDR3, the DNA is TGTGCCAGCAGCCGTTGGATGCCGAACACCGGGGAGCTGTTTTTT.

This clone was observed a few times. The chain recombines TRBV2 with TRBJ1-5; D uncertain. Trimming shortened V by 7 bases and J by 0 bases, and 4 bases separated the two germline ends. Germline V lookup: CDR1 SNHLY, CDR2 FYNNEI. There are 12 residues in the CDR3. The CDR3: CASTRSNQPQHF. CDR3 nucleotides: TGTGCCAGCACCCGTAGCAATCAGCCCCAGCATTTT.

The chain employs TRBV6-1 and TRBJ2-2; TRBD1 matches at 7 bases. V lost 7 bases and J lost 1; bases outside the gene matches: 3. The CDR3 spans 14 residues. Germline CDR1 is MNHNS and CDR2 is SASEGT. The chain's CDR3 is CASNRQGNTGELFF. CDR3 nucleotide sequence: TGTGCCAGCAATAGACAGGGGAACACCGGGGAGCTGTTTTTT.

Of note for this clone: Additional DNA sequences in this sample encode the identical CDR3. The chain carries TRBV30 and TRBJ1-3; D not resolved. V lost 0 bases and J lost 2, with 5 bases in between. Germline assignment: CDR1 GTSNPN and CDR2 SVGIG (reference sequence). The length of the CDR3 is 13 residues. Here the CDR3 DNA reads TGTGCCTGGAGTGTATCCACTGGAAACACCATATATTTT. Protein product: CAWSVSTGNTIYF. Drawing the rest from reference TRBV30 and TRBJ1-3, the complete variable domain is SQTIHQWPATLVQPVGSPLSLECTVEGTSNPNLYWYRQAAGRGLQLLFYSVGIGQISSEVPQNLSASRPQDRQFILSSKKLLLSDSGFYLCAWSVSTGNTIYFGEGSWLTVV.

V gene TRBV25-1 combines with J gene TRBJ2-5; D ambiguous. V shed 2 bases and J shed 7 bases, with 14 bases lying between them. This CDR3 comprises 14 residues. Germline V gene sequence: CDR1 MGHDK, CDR2 SYGVNS. CDR3: CASSEPQRLGTQYF. The CDR3 region has the DNA TGTGCCAGCAGTGAACCCCAAAGGCTGGGGACCCAGTACTTC.

The V call is TRBV7-9, the J call TRBJ1-3; D gene unclear. Trimming cost V 5 bases and J 8 bases, with 19 bases left between them. Germline CDR1 is SEHNR and CDR2 is FQNEAQ (reference sequence). CDR3 length equals 15 residues. CDR3 nucleotides: TGTGCCAGCAGCCCCCGGGGAGGCCAGTCTTACACCATATATTTT. It yields the protein CASSPRGGQSYTIYF.

This clone was counted a single time. The chain carries TRBV5-6 and TRBJ2-3, with 10 nucleotides matching TRBD1. The length of the CDR3 is 15 residues. Germline assignment: CDR1 SGHDT and CDR2 YYEEEE. The trim removed 4 bases at V and 5 bases at J, leaving 7 bases unmatched. CDR3 sequence (DNA): TGTGCCAGCAGCCCGGACAGGGGGAGGGTAGATACGCAGTATTTT. Translated, it gives CASSPDRGRVDTQYF.

This chain connects TRBV29-1 to TRBJ1-1; D call uncertain. The CDR3 loop spans 12 amino acids. CDR1 and CDR2 from the germline V gene are SQVTM and ANQGSEA. Trimming stripped 4 bases from V and 8 bases from J, with 14 bases between. The CDR3 reads CSVAALSDEAFF. DNA for the CDR3: TGCAGCGTTGCGGCACTCTCCGACGAAGCTTTCTTT.